Presented here are 25 T cell receptor beta chains from one specimen sequenced in a study of PD-1 blockade in mismatch repair-deficient tumors. Here immunoSEQ multiplex PCR was the method, and the copy in TCRdb shows in-frame clones only, minus some. Of approximately 100,000 clones listed, about four fifths are singletons. Specimen: peripheral blood, collected approximately 8 months after starting pembrolizumab. The receptors come from an adult with mismatch repair-deficient cancer.

The V and J genes are TRBV19 and TRBJ2-7; no clear D. With 3 bases removed from V and 0 bases from J, the gap between germline ends came to 9 bases. Germline assignment: CDR1 LNHDA and CDR2 SQIVND (reference sequence). The CDR3 sequence is 14 residues long. The CDR3 reads CASSIGGGSYEQYF. The CDR3 nucleotides read TGTGCCAGTAGTATTGGCGGCGGCTCCTACGAGCAGTACTTC. The full variable domain, in which reference TRBV19 and TRBJ2-7 provide the parts outside the CDR3, is DGGITQSPKYLFRKEGQNVTLSCEQNLNHDAMYWYRQDPGQGLRLIYYSQIVNDFQKGDIAEGYSVSREKKESFPLTVTSAQKNPTAFYLCASSIGGGSYEQYFGPGTRLTVT.

This chain uses TRBV28 with TRBJ2-1; D gene ambiguous. Germline V gene lookup returns CDR1 MDHEN and CDR2 SYDVKM. The length of the CDR3 is 14 residues. Trimming cost V 3 bases and J 6 bases, with 12 bases left between them. In nucleotides, the CDR3 is TGTGCCAGCAGTTTTAGTCCTGAAGTCAATGAGCAGTTCTTC. Translating gives CASSFSPEVNEQFF.

This clone was observed a handful of times. The chain carries TRBV29-1 and TRBJ1-2; 7 bases map to TRBD1. CDR3 length: 12 amino acids. J was trimmed by 1 base and V by 7 bases; bases with no gene match: 3. The germline V gene encodes CDR1 SQVTM and CDR2 ANQGSEA. The CDR3 loop is CSGQGLNYGYTF. The CDR3 bases are TGCAGCGGACAGGGACTTAACTATGGCTACACCTTC.

The gene calls are TRBV6-6 and TRBJ2-3, with 7 nucleotides matching TRBD2. The CDR3 is 15 amino acids. With V trimmed by 0 bases and J by 0 bases, 0 bases remained unmatched. Germline loops: CDR1 MNHNY, CDR2 SVGAGI (reference sequence). CDR3 sequence (DNA): TGTGCCAGCAGTTACTCTAGCGGGAGCACAGATACGCAGTATTTT. This codes for CASSYSSGSTDTQYF.

The gene calls are TRBV19 and TRBJ2-2; 8 bases agree with TRBD2. CDR1 is LNHDA and CDR2 is SQIVND in the germline V gene (reference sequence). This CDR3 spans 17 amino acids. Losses at the gene ends were 6 bases for V and 6 bases for J; bases not matched to a gene: 15. The CDR3 here is CASSPRPGLERPGELFF. The CDR3 DNA reads as TGTGCCAGTAGCCCCCGACCGGGACTAGAGAGGCCCGGGGAGCTGTTTTTT.

This clone has only one observation. The V gene is TRBV6-6, the J gene TRBJ1-5, with D unresolved. Between the trimmed V and J ends, which lost 3 bases and 4 bases, there was a span of 13 bases. There are 15 residues in the CDR3. Germline CDR1 MNHNY, CDR2 SVGAGI (reference sequence). CDR3 in amino acids: CASSYTQYANQPQHF. CDR3 nucleotide sequence: TGTGCCAGCAGTTATACACAATACGCAAATCAGCCCCAGCATTTT.

J is TRBJ2-3 and V is TRBV5-6, with a weak D call TRBD2 (6 bases). The V end was cut by 6 bases, the J end by 4 bases, with 18 bases between. Per germline, CDR1 SGHDT and CDR2 YYEEEE. This CDR3 contains 15 residues. The CDR3 sequence is CASTQASGGSDTQYF. In DNA, the CDR3 is TGTGCCAGCACTCAGGCTAGTGGGGGGTCAGATACGCAGTATTTT.

The V gene is TRBV29-1, the J gene TRBJ2-2; a weak D match, TRBD1 (6 bases). V gave up 6 bases and J gave up 4 bases, with 12 bases separating them. Germline loops: CDR1 SQVTM, CDR2 ANQGSEA. CDR3 size: 13 residues. The CDR3 sequence is CSVQGSSTGELFF. Here the CDR3 DNA reads TGCAGCGTGCAGGGGTCGAGCACCGGGGAGCTGTTTTTT.

The chain is built from TRBV29-1 and TRBJ1-1; TRBD1 is a possible D gene (5 bases). Germline V lookup: CDR1 SQVTM, CDR2 ANQGSEA. This CDR3 has 14 amino acids. The ends were cut back, 5 bases at V and 2 bases at J, with 15 bases in the middle. The CDR3: CSVSGVGLNTEAFF. In DNA, the CDR3 is TGCAGCGTTTCAGGCGTGGGACTTAACACTGAAGCTTTCTTT. Full variable domain (outside the CDR3, taken from reference TRBV29-1 and TRBJ1-1): SAVISQKPSRDICQRGTSLTIQCQVDSQVTMMFWYRQQPGQSLTLIATANQGSEATYESGFVIDKFPISRPNLTFSTLTVSNMSPEDSSIYLCSVSGVGLNTEAFFGQGTRLTVV.

This chain links TRBV27 with TRBJ2-7, with 11 nucleotides matching TRBD2. CDR1 MNHEY and CDR2 SMNVEV come from the germline V gene (reference sequence). The CDR3 sequence is 15 residues long. V lost 4 bases and J lost 1; bases outside the gene matches: 3. DNA for the CDR3: TGTGCCAGCAGTTCATTAGCGGGGGGGTCCTACGAGCAGTACTTC. Its translation: CASSSLAGGSYEQYF.

The V gene is TRBV28, the J gene TRBJ1-2; TRBD1 matches 10 bases. V was clipped by 1 base and J by 4 bases; unmatched bases: 6. Per the germline V gene, CDR1 is MDHEN and CDR2 is SYDVKM. The length of the CDR3 is 16 residues. CDR3 DNA sequence: TGTGCCAGCAGTTTATTGACAGGGGGCGCCGGCTATGGCTACACCTTC. Translating it yields CASSLLTGGAGYGYTF.

V usage is TRBV11-2 and J usage is TRBJ1-2; 8 positions agree with TRBD1. Germline trimming cut 3 bases from V and 3 bases from J; bases unmatched to any gene: 6. Germline CDR1 is SGHAT and CDR2 is FQNNGV. The CDR3 contains 15 residues. The CDR3 sequence is CASSFGAGGHYGYTF. CDR3 coding DNA: TGTGCCAGCAGCTTTGGCGCAGGGGGCCACTATGGCTACACCTTC.

This clone occurred once. This chain links TRBV29-1 with TRBJ2-5; perhaps TRBD2 as D (5 bases). The CDR3 sequence is 17 residues long. Deletions cut 2 bases from V and 2 bases from J, with 21 bases between. The germline CDR1 and CDR2 sequences are SQVTM and ANQGSEA. DNA of the CDR3: TGCAGCGTTGAAAACGCAATAACACGAGCGGTACAAGAGACCCAGTACTTC. It is translated as CSVENAITRAVQETQYF. Drawing the rest from reference TRBV29-1 and TRBJ2-5, the complete variable domain is SAVISQKPSRDICQRGTSLTIQCQVDSQVTMMFWYRQQPGQSLTLIATANQGSEATYESGFVIDKFPISRPNLTFSTLTVSNMSPEDSSIYLCSVENAITRAVQETQYFGPGTRLLVL.

The chain carries TRBV5-1 and TRBJ2-1; 8 bases are shared with TRBD1. The CDR3 covers 15 residues. Trimming took 5 bases from V and 7 from J; bases not matched to a gene: 11. The V gene's germline CDR1 is SGHRS and CDR2 YFSETQ. CDR3 sequence: CASRPRTGIENEQFF. Here the CDR3 DNA reads TGCGCCAGCAGACCGAGGACAGGGATTGAGAATGAGCAGTTCTTC.

The rearrangement links TRBV29-1 to TRBJ1-4, with a tentative D call TRBD1 (6 bases). Trimming removed 3 bases from V and 5 bases from J, with 13 bases in between. CDR3 length: 14 residues. Germline loops: CDR1 SQVTM, CDR2 ANQGSEA. The CDR3 region is CSVDTGTPNEKLFF. The CDR3 bases are TGCAGCGTTGATACCGGGACACCAAATGAAAAACTGTTTTTT.

This chain links TRBV6-5 with TRBJ1-1; D unclear. This CDR3 is built from 14 residues. Germline CDR1 is MNHEY and CDR2 is SVGAGI. V lost 2 bases to trimming and J lost 8 bases, with 15 bases between them. CDR3 sequence reads: CASSYTPSPTEAFF. Here the CDR3 DNA reads TGTGCCAGCAGTTACACCCCGTCTCCAACCGAAGCTTTCTTT.

The genes are TRBV5-6 and TRBJ2-7; a possible D gene is TRBD1 (5 bases). The ends were cut back, 4 bases at V and 0 bases at J, with 14 bases in the middle. CDR3 length equals 15 residues. In germline, CDR1 is SGHDT, CDR2 YYEEEE. The CDR3, as DNA: TGTGCCAGCAGCGGCAGGGTTGGCGGCTCCTACGAGCAGTACTTC. It codes for CASSGRVGGSYEQYF.

This clone was detected only once. The chain recombines TRBV29-1 with TRBJ2-5, with 7 bases fitting TRBD2. The CDR3 is made up of 12 amino acids. Germline lookup yields CDR1 SQVTM and CDR2 ANQGSEA. The trim removed 4 bases at V and 5 bases at J, leaving 4 bases unmatched. The CDR3: CSVGDYPETQYF. For the CDR3, the DNA is TGCAGCGTTGGGGACTACCCGGAGACCCAGTACTTC.

This clone was found a few times. The rearrangement joins TRBV5-1 to TRBJ2-1, with 9 bases that match TRBD2. V trimming: 5 bases; J trimming: 4 bases; junction bases outside the gene matches: 7. The CDR3 has 15 residues. CDR1 and CDR2 from the germline V gene are SGHRS and YFSETQ. As DNA, the CDR3 is TGCGCCAGCAGGGAGAGACTAGCGGAATACAATGAGCAGTTCTTC. It specifies CASRERLAEYNEQFF.

The genes are TRBV15 and TRBJ2-7; 8 bases line up with TRBD2. This CDR3 contains 17 residues. Germline values: CDR1 LNHNV, CDR2 YYDKDF (reference sequence). Unmatched junction bases numbered 14, after V lost 6 bases and J lost 1 base. Here the CDR3 reads CATRGRGAGGASYEQYF. CDR3 nucleotide sequence: TGTGCCACCAGAGGCCGGGGGGCGGGAGGAGCGTCCTACGAGCAGTACTTC.

The chain has TRBV5-5 and TRBJ1-2; D gene unclear. CDR3 size: 13 residues. Germline loops: CDR1 SGHKS, CDR2 YYEKEE (reference sequence). The V gene lost 4 bases and the J gene lost 5 bases, with 12 bases spanning the gap. Here the CDR3 DNA reads TGTGCCAGCAGCCTAGGTGAGGAGTATGGCTACACCTTC. This gives the protein CASSLGEEYGYTF.

The J gene is TRBJ2-5, the V gene TRBV9; D is unresolved. Trimming took off 4 bases at V and 2 bases at J, with 12 bases between the two ends. The CDR3 runs 14 residues. CDR1 and CDR2 from the germline V gene are SGDLS and YYNGEE. CDR3 sequence reads: CASSSRLGQETQYF. The CDR3 DNA is TGTGCCAGCAGCTCCCGACTGGGACAAGAGACCCAGTACTTC. Supplemented by reference TRBV9 and TRBJ2-5, the full variable domain reads DSGVTQTPKHLITATGQRVTLRCSPRSGDLSVYWYQQSLDQGLQFLIQYYNGEERAKGNILERFSAQQFPDLHSELNLSSLELGDSALYFCASSSRLGQETQYFGPGTRLLVL.

This clone came up a few times. This chain uses TRBV11-2 with TRBJ1-1; TRBD1 might be the D (5 bases). The CDR3 is 15 residues long. V lost 5 bases and J 0 bases, leaving 13 bases between the germline ends. Germline CDR1 is SGHAT and CDR2 is FQNNGV. The CDR3 nucleotides read TGTGCCAGCAGCCGCCAGACAGTACTGAACACTGAAGCTTTCTTT. Amino acids: CASSRQTVLNTEAFF. Drawing the rest from reference TRBV11-2 and TRBJ1-1, the complete variable domain is EAGVAQSPRYKIIEKRQSVAFWCNPISGHATLYWYQQILGQGPKLLIQFQNNGVVDDSQLPKDRFSAERLKGVDSTLKIQPAKLEDSAVYLCASSRQTVLNTEAFFGQGTRLTVV.

This chain links TRBV18 with TRBJ2-7, with 7 bases identical to TRBD1. The CDR3 extends over 14 amino acids. CDR1 and CDR2 (germline): KGHSH, LQKENI. Trimming removed 1 base from V and 3 bases from J; junction bases left unmatched: 3. CDR3 nucleotides: TGTGCCAGCTCACCACAGGGGGCTAACTACGAGCAGTACTTC. The encoded protein is CASSPQGANYEQYF.

This sequence joins TRBV27 and TRBJ2-7, with 10 nucleotides matching TRBD1. The CDR3 is made up of 15 amino acids. Germline loops: CDR1 MNHEY, CDR2 SMNVEV (reference sequence). V gave up 5 bases and J gave up 3 bases; unmatched junction bases: 7. The DNA of the CDR3 is TGTGCCAGCAGTATAGGGGACAGGGGTGTCTACGAGCAGTACTTC. It specifies CASSIGDRGVYEQYF.